The source of this TCR beta chain is a study of blood T cell repertoires in COVID-19. Looking at the study overall: COVID-19 samples from acute and convalescent phases originated in the United States, Italy and Spain.

The method was immunoSEQ multiplex PCR; TCRdb's version includes in-frame clones alone and lacks a portion of them. Of around 140,000 clones listed, 65% to 85% are singletons. CDR3 length: 13 amino acids. V lost 10 bases and J lost 2; bases outside the gene matches: 5. Germline V gene lookup returns CDR1 MNHEY and CDR2 SMNVEV (reference sequence). The sequence derives from a man younger than 45 with COVID-19, enrolled during active disease. The source material was peripheral blood. The rearrangement joins TRBV27 to TRBJ2-7; 10 bases line up with TRBD1. CDR3 in amino acids: CATGTGEAYEQYF. The CDR3 DNA is TGTGCCACAGGGACAGGGGAGGCCTACGAGCAGTACTTC.